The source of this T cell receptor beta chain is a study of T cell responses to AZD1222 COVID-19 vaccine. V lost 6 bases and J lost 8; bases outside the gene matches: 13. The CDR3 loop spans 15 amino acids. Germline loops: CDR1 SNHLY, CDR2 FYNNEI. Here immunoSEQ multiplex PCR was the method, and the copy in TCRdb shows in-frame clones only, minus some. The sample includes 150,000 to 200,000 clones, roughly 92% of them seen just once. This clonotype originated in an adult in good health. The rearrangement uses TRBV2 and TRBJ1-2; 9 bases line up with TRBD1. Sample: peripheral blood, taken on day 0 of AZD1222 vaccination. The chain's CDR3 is CASSRTGAGVEGYTF. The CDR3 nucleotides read TGTGCCAGCAGCCGGACAGGGGCCGGAGTTGAGGGCTACACCTTC. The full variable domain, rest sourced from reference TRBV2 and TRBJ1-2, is EPEVTQTPSHQVTQMGQEVILRCVPISNHLYFYWYRQILGQKVEFLVSFYNNEISEKSEIFDDQFSVERPDGSNFTLKIRSTKLEDSAMYFCASSRTGAGVEGYTFGSGTRLTVV.